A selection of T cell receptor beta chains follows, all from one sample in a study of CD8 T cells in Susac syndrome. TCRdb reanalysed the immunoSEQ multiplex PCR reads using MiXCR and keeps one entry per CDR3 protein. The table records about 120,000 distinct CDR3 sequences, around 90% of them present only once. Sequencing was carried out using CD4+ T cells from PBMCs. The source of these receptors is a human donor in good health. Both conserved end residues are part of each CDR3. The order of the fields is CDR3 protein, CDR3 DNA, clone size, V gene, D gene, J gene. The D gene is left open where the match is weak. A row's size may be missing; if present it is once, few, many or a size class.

CDR3aa: CAWSEYGLADAYNEQFF
CDR3nt: TGTGCCTGGAGTGAGTACGGCCTAGCGGATGCCTACAATGAGCAGTTCTTC
abundance: NA
v_gene: TRBV30
d_gene: TRBD2
j_gene: TRBJ2-1

CDR3aa: CASSYSGSAGQETQYF
CDR3nt: TGTGCCAGCAGTTACTCGGGTTCCGCAGGACAAGAGACCCAGTACTTC
abundance: NA
v_gene: TRBV6-5
d_gene: NA
j_gene: TRBJ2-5

CDR3aa: CASSVAITSGGADTQYF
CDR3nt: TGTGCCAGCAGCGTAGCTATTACTAGCGGGGGAGCAGATACGCAGTATTTT
abundance: NA
v_gene: TRBV9
d_gene: TRBD2
j_gene: TRBJ2-3

CDR3aa: CASSADRAYNEQFF
CDR3nt: TGTGCCAGCAGTGCCGACAGGGCCTACAATGAGCAGTTCTTC
abundance: NA
v_gene: TRBV6-5
d_gene: TRBD1
j_gene: TRBJ2-1

CDR3aa: CASSEAGTGMTEAFF
CDR3nt: TGTGCCAGCAGTGAAGCCGGGACAGGGATGACTGAAGCTTTCTTT
abundance: NA
v_gene: TRBV2
d_gene: TRBD1
j_gene: TRBJ1-1

CDR3aa: CSVEDRLNTEAFF
CDR3nt: TGCAGCGTTGAGGACAGACTGAACACTGAAGCTTTCTTT
abundance: few
v_gene: TRBV29-1
d_gene: NA
j_gene: TRBJ1-1

CDR3aa: CASSFTLAVEAFF
CDR3nt: TGTGCCAGTAGTTTCACCCTAGCCGTTGAAGCTTTCTTT
abundance: NA
v_gene: TRBV19
d_gene: NA
j_gene: TRBJ1-1

CDR3aa: CASSLDGASGTPGF
CDR3nt: TGTGCCAGCAGCTTAGACGGGGCTAGCGGGACCCCGGGGTTC
abundance: NA
v_gene: TRBV7-8
d_gene: TRBD2
j_gene: TRBJ2-7

CDR3aa: CASSYRDGERGKLFF
CDR3nt: TGTGCCAGCAGCTACAGGGACGGCGAGCGGGGAAAACTGTTTTTT
abundance: NA
v_gene: TRBV12-3/TRBV12-4
d_gene: NA
j_gene: TRBJ1-4

CDR3aa: CASSLDGTSTYEQYF
CDR3nt: TGTGCCAGCAGCTTGGATGGGACGTCCACCTACGAGCAGTACTTC
abundance: once
v_gene: TRBV5-4
d_gene: NA
j_gene: TRBJ2-7

CDR3aa: CSVPLGQGHGYTF
CDR3nt: TGCAGCGTTCCACTTGGACAGGGCCATGGCTACACCTTC
abundance: NA
v_gene: TRBV29-1
d_gene: TRBD1
j_gene: TRBJ1-2

CDR3aa: CARSLTGNTEAFF
CDR3nt: TGTGCCAGAAGCTTGACAGGGAACACTGAAGCTTTCTTT
abundance: NA
v_gene: TRBV5-3
d_gene: NA
j_gene: TRBJ1-1

CDR3aa: CASRRQGAIPPNTGELFF
CDR3nt: TGTGCCAGCAGAAGACAGGGGGCTATCCCGCCGAACACCGGGGAGCTGTTTTTT
abundance: NA
v_gene: TRBV2
d_gene: TRBD1
j_gene: TRBJ2-2

CDR3aa: CASSQTGAGANVLTF
CDR3nt: TGCGCCAGCAGCCAGACAGGGGCCGGGGCCAACGTCCTGACTTTC
abundance: NA
v_gene: TRBV5-1
d_gene: TRBD1
j_gene: TRBJ2-6

CDR3aa: CASSYDRESQKREAFF
CDR3nt: TGTGCCAGCAGTTACGACAGGGAATCCCAAAAGAGAGAAGCTTTCTTT
abundance: NA
v_gene: TRBV7-6
d_gene: TRBD1
j_gene: TRBJ1-1

CDR3aa: CASSLAIQGALYGYTF
CDR3nt: TGTGCCAGCAGCTTAGCTATACAGGGGGCGCTCTATGGCTACACCTTC
abundance: NA
v_gene: TRBV13
d_gene: TRBD1
j_gene: TRBJ1-2

CDR3aa: CASSLSGQGLNEQYF
CDR3nt: TGCGCCAGCAGCTTGTCGGGACAGGGACTTAACGAGCAGTACTTC
abundance: NA
v_gene: TRBV5-1
d_gene: TRBD1
j_gene: TRBJ2-7

CDR3aa: CASTPRLASTGELFF
CDR3nt: TGTGCCAGCACCCCGAGGCTAGCGAGCACCGGGGAGCTGTTTTTT
abundance: NA
v_gene: TRBV12-3/TRBV12-4
d_gene: NA
j_gene: TRBJ2-2

CDR3aa: CASSTRGGVSTDTQYF
CDR3nt: TGTGCCAGCAGTACCAGAGGCGGGGTGAGCACAGATACGCAGTATTTT
abundance: NA
v_gene: TRBV12-3/TRBV12-4
d_gene: NA
j_gene: TRBJ2-3

CDR3aa: CSAKAGQGINYGYTF
CDR3nt: TGCAGTGCTAAAGCGGGACAGGGAATTAACTATGGCTACACCTTC
abundance: NA
v_gene: TRBV20-1
d_gene: TRBD1
j_gene: TRBJ1-2

CDR3aa: CASSQGQGSNQPQHF
CDR3nt: TGTGCCAGCAGCCAAGGGCAGGGGAGCAATCAGCCCCAGCATTTT
abundance: NA
v_gene: TRBV3-1
d_gene: NA
j_gene: TRBJ1-5

CDR3aa: CASTLRDYGYTF
CDR3nt: TGTGCCAGCACTCTCAGGGATTATGGCTACACCTTC
abundance: NA
v_gene: TRBV5-6
d_gene: NA
j_gene: TRBJ1-2

CDR3aa: CSASPSGGHDTQYF
CDR3nt: TGCAGTGCTAGTCCCAGCGGGGGGCACGATACGCAGTATTTT
abundance: NA
v_gene: TRBV20-1
d_gene: TRBD2
j_gene: TRBJ2-3

CDR3aa: CASSIGLAGLAKNIQYF
CDR3nt: TGTGCCAGCAGCATCGGTCTAGCGGGCCTAGCCAAAAACATTCAGTACTTC
abundance: once
v_gene: TRBV7-6
d_gene: TRBD2
j_gene: TRBJ2-4

CDR3aa: CASNGLALETQYF
CDR3nt: TGCGCCAGCAATGGACTAGCCCTAGAGACCCAGTACTTC
abundance: NA
v_gene: TRBV5-1
d_gene: TRBD2
j_gene: TRBJ2-5

CDR3aa: CASSSGQNPTYEQYF
CDR3nt: TGTGCCAGCAGCTCCGGACAGAATCCTACCTACGAGCAGTACTTC
abundance: NA
v_gene: TRBV7-9
d_gene: NA
j_gene: TRBJ2-7

CDR3aa: CASSLNLNTGELFF
CDR3nt: TGCGCCAGCAGCTTGAACCTGAACACCGGGGAGCTGTTTTTT
abundance: NA
v_gene: TRBV5-1
d_gene: NA
j_gene: TRBJ2-2

CDR3aa: CSVGESFGSEAFF
CDR3nt: TGCAGCGTTGGGGAGTCTTTCGGGAGTGAAGCTTTCTTT
abundance: NA
v_gene: TRBV29-1
d_gene: NA
j_gene: TRBJ1-1

CDR3aa: CASSQVWEPEQYF
CDR3nt: TGTGCCAGCAGCCAAGTGTGGGAACCTGAGCAGTACTTC
abundance: NA
v_gene: TRBV14
d_gene: NA
j_gene: TRBJ2-7

CDR3aa: CSDTGGAGAYNEQFF
CDR3nt: TGCAGCGACACAGGGGGAGCGGGGGCATACAATGAGCAGTTCTTC
abundance: NA
v_gene: TRBV29-1
d_gene: NA
j_gene: TRBJ2-1

CDR3aa: CASSLGQSMNTEAFF
CDR3nt: TGTGCCAGCAGCTTAGGGCAGTCGATGAACACTGAAGCTTTCTTT
abundance: NA
v_gene: TRBV7-8
d_gene: NA
j_gene: TRBJ1-1

CDR3aa: CASSLQQNYGYTF
CDR3nt: TGTGCCAGCAGCTTACAACAGAACTATGGCTACACCTTC
abundance: NA
v_gene: TRBV7-9
d_gene: NA
j_gene: TRBJ1-2

CDR3aa: CASRVPETQYF
CDR3nt: TGTGCCAGTAGAGTTCCGGAGACCCAGTACTTC
abundance: once
v_gene: TRBV19
d_gene: NA
j_gene: TRBJ2-5

CDR3aa: CASNWGASYNEQFF
CDR3nt: TGTGCCAGCAACTGGGGGGCCTCCTACAATGAGCAGTTCTTC
abundance: NA
v_gene: TRBV7-2
d_gene: NA
j_gene: TRBJ2-1

CDR3aa: CASSLVIGPVYEQYF
CDR3nt: TGTGCCAGCAGCTTAGTTATCGGGCCGGTCTACGAGCAGTACTTC
abundance: NA
v_gene: TRBV7-9
d_gene: NA
j_gene: TRBJ2-7

CDR3aa: CATSDPGIYNEQFF
CDR3nt: TGTGCCACCAGTGACCCGGGAATCTACAATGAGCAGTTCTTC
abundance: NA
v_gene: TRBV24-1
d_gene: NA
j_gene: TRBJ2-1

CDR3aa: CSVKPSGRENTGELFF
CDR3nt: TGCAGCGTGAAACCCAGCGGGAGAGAGAACACCGGGGAGCTGTTTTTT
abundance: NA
v_gene: TRBV29-1
d_gene: TRBD2
j_gene: TRBJ2-2

CDR3aa: CASSPLRGLDYEQYF
CDR3nt: TGTGCCAGCAGCCCTCTAAGGGGGCTTGACTACGAGCAGTACTTC
abundance: NA
v_gene: TRBV3-1
d_gene: TRBD1
j_gene: TRBJ2-7

CDR3aa: CASTPSEGALYNEQFF
CDR3nt: TGTGCCAGCACTCCCTCGGAGGGCGCCCTTTACAATGAGCAGTTCTTC
abundance: NA
v_gene: TRBV7-2
d_gene: NA
j_gene: TRBJ2-1

CDR3aa: CASSYSEGLGYTF
CDR3nt: TGTGCCAGCAGCTACTCGGAAGGGCTGGGCTACACCTTC
abundance: NA
v_gene: TRBV5-6
d_gene: NA
j_gene: TRBJ1-2

CDR3aa: CASSWTGGYNEQFF
CDR3nt: TGTGCCAGCTCATGGACCGGAGGCTACAATGAGCAGTTCTTC
abundance: NA
v_gene: TRBV14
d_gene: NA
j_gene: TRBJ2-1

CDR3aa: CASSLYLAGGNLAKNIQYF
CDR3nt: TGTGCCAGCAGTTTATATCTAGCGGGAGGGAACCTAGCCAAAAACATTCAGTACTTC
abundance: NA
v_gene: TRBV28
d_gene: TRBD2
j_gene: TRBJ2-4

CDR3aa: CASDREDTGELFF
CDR3nt: TGTGCCAGCGACAGGGAGGACACCGGGGAGCTGTTTTTT
abundance: NA
v_gene: TRBV19
d_gene: NA
j_gene: TRBJ2-2

CDR3aa: CATSLTGLDYEQYF
CDR3nt: TGTGCCACCAGCCTTACAGGGCTGGACTACGAGCAGTACTTC
abundance: NA
v_gene: TRBV15
d_gene: NA
j_gene: TRBJ2-7

CDR3aa: CSVDQGPDTQYF
CDR3nt: TGCAGCGTTGACCAGGGGCCCGACACGCAGTATTTT
abundance: NA
v_gene: TRBV29-1
d_gene: NA
j_gene: TRBJ2-3

CDR3aa: CASSALTDTQYF
CDR3nt: TGTGCCAGCAGCGCTCTCACAGATACGCAGTATTTT
abundance: NA
v_gene: TRBV5-6
d_gene: NA
j_gene: TRBJ2-3

CDR3aa: CASGGRVTYEQYF
CDR3nt: TGTGCCAGCGGAGGACGGGTTACCTACGAGCAGTACTTC
abundance: NA
v_gene: TRBV27
d_gene: NA
j_gene: TRBJ2-7

CDR3aa: CASSFIQIHQPQHF
CDR3nt: TGTGCCAGCAGTTTTATACAGATTCATCAGCCCCAGCATTTT
abundance: NA
v_gene: TRBV6-2/TRBV6-3
d_gene: NA
j_gene: TRBJ1-5

CDR3aa: CASSLWAEDGGAKNIQYF
CDR3nt: TGTGCCAGCAGCTTGTGGGCGGAGGACGGGGGGGCCAAAAACATTCAGTACTTC
abundance: NA
v_gene: TRBV7-8
d_gene: TRBD2
j_gene: TRBJ2-4

CDR3aa: CAWRPRGGIETQYF
CDR3nt: TGTGCCTGGAGACCCAGGGGGGGGATCGAGACCCAGTACTTC
abundance: NA
v_gene: TRBV30
d_gene: NA
j_gene: TRBJ2-5

CDR3aa: CASSRRVTPGSCFF
CDR3nt: NA
abundance: NA
v_gene: TRBV23-1
d_gene: NA
j_gene: TRBJ2-2

CDR3aa: CASSYSTRKTGKNEQFF
CDR3nt: TGTGCCAGCAGTTACTCCACCCGAAAGACAGGGAAGAATGAGCAGTTCTTC
abundance: NA
v_gene: TRBV6-2/TRBV6-3
d_gene: TRBD1
j_gene: TRBJ2-1

CDR3aa: CASSGRMSLMNTEAFF
CDR3nt: TGTGCCAGCAGCGGACGGATGAGTTTGATGAACACTGAAGCTTTCTTT
abundance: NA
v_gene: TRBV2
d_gene: NA
j_gene: TRBJ1-1

CDR3aa: CASSFRTENYEQYF
CDR3nt: TGTGCCAGCAGTTTCCGGACAGAAAACTACGAGCAGTACTTC
abundance: NA
v_gene: TRBV27
d_gene: NA
j_gene: TRBJ2-7

CDR3aa: CASSEESGPRATEAFF
CDR3nt: TGTGCCAGCAGTGAAGAATCGGGCCCTAGGGCCACTGAAGCTTTCTTT
abundance: NA
v_gene: TRBV6-1
d_gene: NA
j_gene: TRBJ1-1

CDR3aa: CASTRGVVDRGSSGELFF
CDR3nt: TGTGCCAGCACCCGAGGGGTAGTGGACAGGGGATCGTCCGGGGAGCTGTTTTTT
abundance: NA
v_gene: TRBV2
d_gene: TRBD1
j_gene: TRBJ2-2

CDR3aa: CASTPSIGDYGYTF
CDR3nt: TGTGCCAGCACCCCGTCCATCGGCGACTATGGCTACACCTTC
abundance: NA
v_gene: TRBV7-2
d_gene: NA
j_gene: TRBJ1-2

CDR3aa: CASSDGTGFSSGYGYTF
CDR3nt: TGTGCCAGCAGTGATGGGACAGGGTTTAGTTCTGGCTATGGCTACACCTTC
abundance: NA
v_gene: TRBV25-1
d_gene: TRBD1
j_gene: TRBJ1-2